Shown below are 24 T cell receptor beta chains from a single sample sequenced in a study of shared clonotypes between healthy human individuals. The data were produced by immunoSEQ multiplex PCR, yet TCRdb's version contains in-frame clones alone and is incomplete. The sample lists 1.5 million to 2.5 million clones, approximately 94% occurring once. Naive CD8 cells, CD45RO-negative and positively selected for CCR7, excluded terminally differentiated effector memory CD45RA+ cells. Sequencing used naive CD8+ T cells sorted from blood. All receptors derive from a man aged 18 to 35 in good health.

The chain carries TRBV5-1 and TRBJ1-5, with no clear D. Trimming took off 1 base at V and 3 bases at J, with 11 bases between the two ends. Germline assignment: CDR1 SGHRS and CDR2 YFSETQ. This CDR3 has 15 amino acids. CDR3: CASSLSPNFNQPQHF. The CDR3 region has the DNA TGCGCCAGCAGCTTGTCCCCCAACTTCAATCAGCCCCAGCATTTT. Filled out from reference TRBV5-1 and TRBJ1-5, the complete variable domain reads KAGVTQTPRYLIKTRGQQVTLSCSPISGHRSVSWYQQTPGQGLQFLFEYFSETQRNKGNFPGRFSGRQFSNSRSEMNVSTLELGDSALYLCASSLSPNFNQPQHFGDGTRLSIL.

The rearrangement uses TRBV11-2 and TRBJ2-2; TRBD2 agrees at 9 bases. The junction had 11 bases not matched to a gene; V was cut back by 7 bases and J by 5 bases. CDR1 is SGHAT, CDR2 FQNNGV, per germline. The CDR3 runs 16 residues. As DNA, the CDR3 is TGTGCCAGCAACCACCGGGGGACTAGCAAGACCGGGGAGCTGTTTTTT. Protein: CASNHRGTSKTGELFF.

J is TRBJ1-3 and V is TRBV29-1; D remains unclear. The germline V gene encodes CDR1 SQVTM and CDR2 ANQGSEA. The CDR3 covers 12 residues. V lost 3 bases to trimming and J lost 4 bases, with 7 bases between them. The CDR3 region has the DNA TGCAGCGTTGACTCGGAGGGAAACACCATATATTTT. Translation gives CSVDSEGNTIYF. Complete variable domain (other parts from reference TRBV29-1 and TRBJ1-3): SAVISQKPSRDICQRGTSLTIQCQVDSQVTMMFWYRQQPGQSLTLIATANQGSEATYESGFVIDKFPISRPNLTFSTLTVSNMSPEDSSIYLCSVDSEGNTIYFGEGSWLTVV.

This clone showed up just once. V gene TRBV13 combines with J gene TRBJ2-7; the D is unclear. From germline, CDR1 is PRHDT and CDR2 FYEKMQ (reference sequence). Trimming cost V 0 bases and J 5 bases, with 11 bases left between them. The CDR3 loop spans 14 amino acids. In DNA, the CDR3 is TGTGCCAGCAGCTTAGGGGCAAACCCCAACGAGCAGTACTTC. Protein product: CASSLGANPNEQYF.

The chain employs TRBV9 and TRBJ1-3; D gene uncertain. This CDR3 is 15 amino acids long. Germline V gene data show CDR1 as SGDLS and CDR2 as YYNGEE. With 3 bases removed from V and 0 bases from J, the gap between germline ends came to 10 bases. CDR3 in DNA: TGTGCCAGCAGCGGTAGAGAGGACTCTGGAAACACCATATATTTT. Its translation is CASSGREDSGNTIYF.

This chain joins TRBV4-3 and TRBJ1-1, with TRBD1 as a possible D gene (6 bases). V lost 1 base and J 2 bases, leaving 20 bases between the germline ends. The CDR3 length is 18 residues. Germline loops: CDR1 LGHNA, CDR2 YSLEER. The CDR3 bases are TGCGCCAGCAGCCAAGGCTATCACAGGGAGGAGAGTAACACTGAAGCTTTCTTT. It encodes CASSQGYHREESNTEAFF.

For this clone: The sample carries other DNA sequences with the same CDR3. The J gene is TRBJ2-7, the V gene TRBV4-3; no clear D gene. Trimming left V 0 bases short and J 2 bases short, with 5 bases between. This CDR3 spans 13 amino acids. Germline lookup yields CDR1 LGHNA and CDR2 YSLEER. Here the CDR3 reads CASSQERAYEQYF. As DNA, the CDR3 is TGCGCCAGCAGCCAAGAAAGGGCCTACGAGCAGTACTTC.

This clone has just one count. The J gene is TRBJ1-5, the V gene TRBV6-1; D gene ambiguous. Germline V CDR1 and CDR2: MNHNS, SASEGT. Between the trimmed V and J ends, which lost 0 bases and 5 bases, there was a span of 14 bases. The CDR3 contains 16 residues. The CDR3, as DNA: TGTGCCAGCAGTGAAGCCTCGGGAAAAGTAGATCAGCCCCAGCATTTT. Its translation is CASSEASGKVDQPQHF.

V usage is TRBV4-2 and J usage is TRBJ2-3; D is perhaps TRBD2 (6 bases). The V and J ends lost 1 base and 2 bases respectively, with 19 bases between them. From germline, CDR1 is LGHNA and CDR2 YNFKEQ. The CDR3 sequence is 18 residues long. This CDR3 reads CASSQGLGGGLNTDTQYF. CDR3 sequence (DNA): TGTGCCAGCAGCCAAGGCTTGGGAGGAGGACTGAACACAGATACGCAGTATTTT.

CDR3 coding DNA: TGTGCCAGCAGCTCCGGGCCCTACTATTCACCCCTCCACTTT. Its translation: CASSSGPYYSPLHF. The chain recombines TRBV27 with TRBJ1-6; D uncertain. Germline CDR1 reads MNHEY; CDR2 reads SMNVEV (reference sequence). The CDR3 loop spans 14 amino acids. The V gene lost 6 bases and the J gene lost 8 bases, with 14 bases spanning the gap.

The chain links TRBV5-4 to TRBJ2-7; TRBD1 agrees at 9 bases. Germline V gene lookup returns CDR1 SGHNT and CDR2 YYREEE (reference sequence). The CDR3 loop spans 16 amino acids. Unmatched junction bases numbered 8, after V lost 0 bases and J lost 4 bases. For the CDR3, the DNA is TGTGCCAGCAGCTTGGCCGGGACAGGGACCTCTTACGAGCAGTACTTC. Translating gives CASSLAGTGTSYEQYF. The full variable domain, completed using reference TRBV5-4 and TRBJ2-7, is ETGVTQSPTHLIKTRGQQVTLRCSSQSGHNTVSWYQQALGQGPQFIFQYYREEENGRGNFPPRFSGLQFPNYSSELNVNALELDDSALYLCASSLAGTGTSYEQYFGPGTRLTVT.

Comments on this clone: The identical CDR3 is also encoded by other nucleotide sequences in the sample. This rearrangement joins TRBV5-4 to TRBJ1-2, with a possible D match to TRBD1 (6 bases). V dropped 0 bases and J dropped 4 bases, with 10 bases sitting between them. Germline V gene data show CDR1 as SGHNT and CDR2 as YYREEE (reference sequence). The CDR3 runs to 14 residues. The DNA of the CDR3 is TGTGCCAGCAGCTTGGGACAGGTCGGCTATGGCTACACCTTC. This codes for CASSLGQVGYGYTF.

On this clone itself: The sample holds other DNA sequences that translate to the same CDR3. The V call is TRBV19, the J call TRBJ2-7, with 9 bases matching TRBD2. The CDR3 is 13 residues long. V trimming: 6 bases; J trimming: 2 bases; junction bases outside the gene matches: 2. Germline CDR1 and CDR2: LNHDA and SQIVND (reference sequence). CDR3 in amino acids: CASSLAGPYEQYF. In nucleotides, the CDR3 is TGTGCCAGTAGCCTAGCGGGGCCCTACGAGCAGTACTTC.

As to this clone: Mismatch with germline at one junction end may stem from a read error. The chain recombines TRBV29-1 with TRBJ1-1; D is perhaps TRBD1 (6 bases). The length of the CDR3 is 13 residues. In germline, CDR1 is SQVTM, CDR2 ANQGSEA. CDR3 residues: CSVEGGMYTEAFF. Here the CDR3 DNA reads TGCAGCGTGGAAGGGGGTATGTACACTGAAGCTTTCTTT.

Concerning this clone: The same CDR3 arises from other DNA sequences in this sample as well. V gene TRBV19 combines with J gene TRBJ2-2; no firm D call. CDR3 length: 11 residues. V shed 7 bases and J shed 2 bases, with 2 bases lying between them. Germline lookup yields CDR1 LNHDA and CDR2 SQIVND (reference sequence). CDR3 sequence: CASTNTGELFF. Here the CDR3 DNA reads TGTGCCAGTACTAACACCGGGGAGCTGTTTTTT.

The chain recombines TRBV9 with TRBJ2-7; TRBD2 matches at 7 bases. Trimming cost V 3 bases and J 5 bases; bases outside gene matches: 11. CDR3 length: 15 amino acids. The germline V gene encodes CDR1 SGDLS and CDR2 YYNGEE. CDR3 sequence reads: CASSAGGDLAHEQYF. The CDR3 DNA reads TGTGCCAGCAGCGCTGGGGGGGACTTAGCCCACGAGCAGTACTTC.

This chain uses TRBV5-6 with TRBJ2-5, with D unresolved. Trimming took 4 bases from V and 5 from J, leaving 12 bases between them. Looked up from germline, CDR1 is SGHDT and CDR2 is YYEEEE. The CDR3 extends over 13 amino acids. The CDR3 loop is CASSLDLEETQYF. The CDR3 DNA reads as TGTGCCAGCAGCCTCGACCTGGAGGAGACCCAGTACTTC.

This sequence joins TRBV5-6 and TRBJ2-2, with unresolved D. CDR3 size: 13 residues. Germline values: CDR1 SGHDT, CDR2 YYEEEE. V lost 2 bases to trimming and J lost 6 bases, with 8 bases between them. The CDR3 here is CASSFPWAGELFF. CDR3 in DNA: TGTGCCAGCAGCTTTCCCTGGGCCGGGGAGCTGTTTTTT.

This chain uses TRBV5-4 with TRBJ2-4; 9 bases line up with TRBD1. V lost 0 bases and J lost 8; bases outside the gene matches: 3. This CDR3 contains 14 residues. CDR1 is SGHNT, CDR2 YYREEE, per germline (reference sequence). Here the CDR3 reads CASSLVGQGDIQYF. CDR3 sequence (DNA): TGTGCCAGCAGCTTGGTGGGACAGGGAGACATTCAGTACTTC.

This rearrangement joins TRBV6-1 to TRBJ2-7; possible D gene TRBD2, 5 bases. Between the trimmed V and J ends, which lost 1 base and 9 bases, there was a span of 13 bases. The CDR3 has 13 residues. CDR1 is MNHNS, CDR2 SASEGT, per germline. The CDR3 DNA is TGTGCCAGCAGTGAAGGCCCCTCCCGGGGGCAGTACTTC. Amino acids: CASSEGPSRGQYF.

V gene TRBV30 combines with J gene TRBJ1-1, with unresolved D. CDR3 length: 13 amino acids. V was shortened by 3 bases and J by 4 bases, with 12 bases between the two germline ends. Germline-derived CDR1 and CDR2 are GTSNPN and SVGIG (reference sequence). The CDR3 is CAWSFDAGTEAFF. CDR3 nucleotides: TGTGCCTGGAGCTTTGATGCTGGCACTGAAGCTTTCTTT.

The rearrangement joins TRBV19 to TRBJ2-1; possibly TRBD2 for D (5 bases). Germline V gives CDR1 LNHDA, CDR2 SQIVND (reference sequence). This CDR3 spans 12 amino acids. The ends were cut back, 4 bases at V and 10 bases at J, with 11 bases in the middle. The CDR3 loop is CASSTDWTEQFF. Written as DNA, the CDR3 is TGTGCCAGTAGTACGGACTGGACCGAGCAGTTCTTC.

The chain has TRBV5-6 and TRBJ2-2; TRBD2 is a possible D gene (7 bases). The CDR3 runs to 14 residues. V lost 7 bases and J 2 bases, leaving 12 bases between the germline ends. Germline loops: CDR1 SGHDT, CDR2 YYEEEE. The DNA of the CDR3 is TGTGCCAGCCATCGGGGGGCCAACACCGGGGAGCTGTTTTTT. Translation: CASHRGANTGELFF.

This rearrangement joins TRBV20-1 to TRBJ1-1; no reliable D call. The germline V gene has CDR1 DFQATT and CDR2 SNEGSKA (reference sequence). The CDR3 is 11 residues long. V was pared by 7 bases and J by 1 base, with 7 bases between. The CDR3 bases are TGCAGTGTAACAGAGAACACTGAAGCTTTCTTT. Residues: CSVTENTEAFF.